This T cell receptor beta chain was sequenced for a study of shared clonotypes between healthy human individuals. Study-wide background: Plates per donor: three CD4 naive, three CD4 memory, two CD8 naive, one CD8 memory.

Sorted-subset replicate PCR reactions were performed with approximately 0.2 ug DNA, corresponding to roughly 29,000 T cell genomes. Study processing details: Junction-only sequences without quality scores came from ImmunoSEQ, so filtering differed. TCRdb's table, derived via immunoSEQ multiplex PCR, lists solely in-frame clones and lacks some. That table gives V, J and clone size, and the DNA gave D and trimming. The data show over 750,000 clones, around 96% seen once. The CDR3 covers 11 residues. Germline V gene data show CDR1 as SQVTM and CDR2 as ANQGSEA. Between the trimmed V and J ends, which lost 6 bases and 6 bases, there was a span of 12 bases. Naive CD8 cells lacked CD45RO, underwent positive selection for CCR7 and left out terminally differentiated effector memory CD45RA+ cells.

Sequences were obtained from naive CD8+ T cells sorted from blood. The rearrangement uses TRBV29-1 and TRBJ2-7, with D possibly matching TRBD1 (6 bases). The TCR comes from a man aged 30-40 years in good health. The CDR3 region is CSVLTGREQYF. The CDR3 nucleotides are TGCAGCGTACTGACAGGCCGCGAGCAGTACTTC.